This T cell receptor (beta chain) was obtained from a study of blood T cell repertoires in COVID-19. Background on the study: PBMCs, B-cell-depleted T cells, or T cells were the source of the cDNA or gDNA that made up the material.

In assigning cohorts, the study relied on participant-reported clinical history. Using immunoSEQ multiplex PCR, the repertoire was profiled, and TCRdb retains in-frame clones only, with some absent. Among just over 300,000 clones listed, roughly 87% were seen once. Germline V gives CDR1 SGHVS, CDR2 FQNEAQ. This CDR3 region has 19 residues. After removal of 4 bases from V and 5 bases from J, the junction contained 17 bases not matched to a gene. This clonotype was sampled from a woman younger than 30 who had recovered from COVID-19. The sequencing input was PBMCs or T cells enriched from blood (not recorded which). This chain links TRBV7-8 with TRBJ2-1; 10 bases are shared with TRBD1. This CDR3 is CASSSRDRGTLPLDNEQFF. Here the CDR3 DNA reads TGTGCCAGCAGCTCCCGGGACAGGGGAACTCTCCCCCTTGACAATGAGCAGTTCTTC.